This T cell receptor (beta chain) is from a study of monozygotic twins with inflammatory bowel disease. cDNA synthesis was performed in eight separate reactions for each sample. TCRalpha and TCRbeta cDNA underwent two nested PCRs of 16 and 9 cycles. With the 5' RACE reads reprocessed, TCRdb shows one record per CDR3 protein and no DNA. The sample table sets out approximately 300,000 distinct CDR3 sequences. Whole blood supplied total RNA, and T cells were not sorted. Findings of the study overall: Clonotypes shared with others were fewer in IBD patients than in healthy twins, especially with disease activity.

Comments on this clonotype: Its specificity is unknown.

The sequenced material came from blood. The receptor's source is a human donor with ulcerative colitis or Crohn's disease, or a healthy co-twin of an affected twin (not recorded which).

CDR3 amino acids: CSARVSSPPYEQYF. The J gene is TRBJ2-7, the V gene TRBV20-1. From germline, CDR1 is DFQATT and CDR2 SNEGSKA (reference sequence). The CDR3 sequence is 14 residues long.